The source of this TCR beta chain is a study of T-cell memory formation after mild COVID-19. Study details: The study found TCR clusters largely donor specific.

The CDR3 consists of 12 residues. Trimming cost V 10 bases and J 10 bases, with 17 bases left between them. MiXCR, run by TCRdb on the 5' RACE reads, gives a single entry per CDR3 protein. Of around 510,000 distinct CDR3 sequences in the sample, roughly 22% are singletons; the top ten hold roughly 8.1%. Regarding the study as a whole: Clones that got smaller from day 15 to 85 had even CD4/CD8, while clones growing later tipped toward CD4+. CD4+ clones that contracted lay mainly in CM and EM; CD8+ ones lay in EMRA.

Details on this clonotype: What it binds is unknown.

The chain carries TRBV12-3 or TRBV12-4 and TRBJ2-1, with no clear D. The sample consisted of PBMCs or a T cell subset sorted from them (not recorded which). The sequence derives from an adult woman who had mild COVID-19 (a few samples of this study predate the infection). Cell type and time point are not known. This chain's CDR3 is CATSSMGIEQFF. DNA of the CDR3: TGTGCCACCTCGTCGATGGGAATAGAGCAGTTCTTC.